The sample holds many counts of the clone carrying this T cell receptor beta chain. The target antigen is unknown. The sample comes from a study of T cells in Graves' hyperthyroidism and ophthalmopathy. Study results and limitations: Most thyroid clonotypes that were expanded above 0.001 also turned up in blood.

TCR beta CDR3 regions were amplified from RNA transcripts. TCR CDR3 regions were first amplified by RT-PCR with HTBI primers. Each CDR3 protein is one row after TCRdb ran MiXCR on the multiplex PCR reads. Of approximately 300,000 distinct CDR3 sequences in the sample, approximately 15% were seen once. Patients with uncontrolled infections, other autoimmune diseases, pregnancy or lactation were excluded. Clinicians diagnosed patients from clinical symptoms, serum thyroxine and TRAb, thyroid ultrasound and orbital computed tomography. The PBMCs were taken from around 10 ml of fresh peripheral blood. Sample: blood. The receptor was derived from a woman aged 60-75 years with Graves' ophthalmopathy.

In DNA, the CDR3 is TGCAGTGCTAGATCGGGGCGGGGGGGCACAGATACGCAGTATTTT. This encodes CSARSGRGGTDTQYF. This chain links TRBV20-1 with TRBJ2-3; 8 nucleotides align to TRBD2. Losses at the gene ends were 2 bases for V and 1 base for J; bases not matched to a gene: 5. This CDR3 has 15 residues. Germline CDR1 DFQATT, CDR2 SNEGSKA (reference sequence).